This T cell receptor (beta chain) was found in a study of cytomegalovirus exposure and HLA in healthy donors (dated by TCRdb to about 2017). As for the study more broadly: An earlier analysis of several hundred of the donors reported 250 to 350 Gb of sequence data and 95 million to 130 million unique TCR beta sequences obtained from approximately 180 million T cells. To predict cytomegalovirus infection status, the study brought together high-throughput TCR immunosequencing, statistical association of individual TCRs with disease status, and machine learning. An early release covering 550 to 650 HLA-typed donors comprised 300 to 350 gigabases of sequencing data and some 79 million unique TCR sequences. Besides the first cohort of around 670 subjects, a separate validation cohort made up of roughly 130 different subjects was used. The later analysis used no new phenotypic data to find candidate immune exposures, relying instead on TCR beta sequences and their occurrence across donors. Among some 410 genotyped donors of the cohort, an average of around 250,000 unique TCR beta nucleotide sequences was sequenced per donor, of which about 19% were non-productive. Typing coverage varied by locus: roughly 620-640 donors for A, B, C, DRB1 and DQB1; about 520 for DQA1; over 600 for DPA1; around 450 for DPB1. Among the roughly 400 genotyped donors, around 81% belonged to the genetic ancestry cluster associated with self-reported Caucasian donors. In a later genetic analysis, genome-wide SNP genotypes for about 55% of the roughly 670 donors were used, and that subset was treated as a discovery cohort. A later analysis re-analyzed previously published TCR beta repertoires from 660 or so donors and added high-resolution HLA genotyping to study TCR occurrence patterns. Because of strong linkage in the cohort, four to six DR-DQ haplotypes were treated as single units for association and clustering. In an earlier analysis of around 540 of the donors, high-throughput TCR beta sequencing was used to judge whether each TCR beta V gene segment behaved as functional or pseudogenic. All discovery cohort repertoires had been generated using a single sequencing platform. Donor age, sex, ethnicity and CMV serostatus were compiled together with the repertoire data. The study was designed to test whether signatures of past pathogen exposure could be identified by cataloging public T cell receptors. HLA typing covered class I and class II loci at four-digit resolution. The T cell repertoires of several hundred subjects were profiled by immunosequencing and related to cytomegalovirus serostatus. The paper as a whole reports these results and caveats: It was suggested by the authors that the approach could potentially be generalized to other disease states and immunological phenotypes. A cluster of highly shared sequence variants was judged likely to be a technical artifact of the sequencing pipeline. While some public TCRs were present in many individuals, most TCR sequences turned up only very rarely across donors. A few of the identified cytomegalovirus-associated TCR beta chains were confirmed in vitro to be specific for cytomegalovirus antigens. This cohort had only TCR beta chains sequenced, and the lack of alpha or paired-chain data limited which features could be detected. In a later analysis, 16,951 TCR beta sequences were associated with specific HLA alleles at a false discovery rate of 0.05. Immune exposure information for the cohort was limited to CMV serostatus. Because HLA typing was unavailable for some donors at each locus, only the typed subset was used in association tests. A total of 164 TCR beta chains were listed by the study as associated with cytomegalovirus. According to a later analysis, TCR association rates differed among HLA loci, with DRB1 alleles showing the most associated TCRs and HLA-C alleles showing the fewest. An association between a missense DCLRE1C variant and V-gene and J-gene trimming of TCR beta chains was found in a later genetic analysis and replicated in an independent cohort. When HLA alleles, especially DR and DQ, strongly co-occurred, attributing TCR associations to individual alleles was difficult. The presence/absence analyses assumed that sequencing depth was roughly uniform across donors, and that assumption may not be true. Linkage disequilibrium might explain the correlated functional status among segregating V segments, but an unknown experimental factor could not be excluded. In a later analysis, several top co-occurrence clusters were reported to appear linked to parvovirus B19, influenza, CMV and Epstein-Barr virus. The earlier analysis of approximately 560 of the donors excluded some 15 rarely observed V segments, including chromosome 9 orphons, because counts were too low. In both the original and validation cohorts, the classifier was reported to diagnose cytomegalovirus status with high specificity and sensitivity. A further reported finding was that TCR beta sequences accurately predicted the HLA-A and HLA-B alleles for most subjects in the first cohort. According to a later analysis, most CMV-associated TCR beta chains appeared to be HLA-restricted, and the HLA associations seemed to be driven largely by CMV exposure. In an earlier analysis of about 600 of the donors, most TCR beta V segments appeared in productive rearrangements about 90% or about 30% of the time, broadly matching IMGT annotations. Compared with the 666-donor mean, donors in an Asian-associated ancestry cluster had fewer N-insertions in productive TCRs, according to a later genetic analysis. In a later analysis, HLA-associated TCR beta chains showed more clonal expansion and lower generation probabilities than non-associated chains that were equally common.

Worth noting for this clone: The antigen it recognizes is unknown. No much larger clone exists at a distance of one base, and base qualities are not known.

The cohort was made up of around 720 healthy bone marrow donors. Cohort members were all nominally healthy when sampled, although unrecorded immune exposures were likely present. The donor was CMV seropositive and belonged to the group of 250 to 350 seropositive cohort members. A peripheral blood sample was provided by each donor, and peripheral blood mononuclear cells were used for TCR beta sequencing. The Qiagen DNeasy Blood Extraction Kit was used to extract genomic DNA from the blood cell samples. Library preparation employed the immunoSEQ multiplex PCR assay. A mixture of 60 forward primers for TCR Vbeta segments and 13 reverse primers for TCR Jbeta segments was used in the multiplex PCR. The CDR3 region of rearranged TCR beta genes was amplified from genomic DNA by a multiplex PCR assay. The amplified TCR beta libraries were sequenced on the Illumina HiSeq System as 87-base-pair reads. Regarding the original processing steps: Across the 670 or so repertoires, a later analysis counted some 80 million unique TCR beta chains, roughly 11 million of which were shared by at least two donors. To remove PCR and sequencing errors, raw reads were error-corrected and collapsed into unique sequences using a nearest-neighbor algorithm that merged closely related sequences. CDR3 sequences were aligned to IMGT reference sequences to assign V, D and J gene segments. Each retained sequence needed at least a six-nucleotide match to both a V gene segment and a J gene segment. Rearrangements were classified as productive when the CDR3 lacked stop codons and remained in frame with V and J, and all other rearrangements were classified as non-productive. Following IMGT convention, CDR3 was defined as the stretch from the second conserved V-encoded cysteine to the conserved J-encoded phenylalanine. The earlier analysis of 500 to 650 of the donors excluded any sequence lacking an unambiguous match to a single V gene segment. In an earlier analysis of several hundred of the donors, V segments were called functional above 56.7% productive rearrangements and were called segregating when the between-donor standard deviation exceeded 5%. A statistical classification framework was built for diagnosing cytomegalovirus status from the catalog of TCR beta chain sequences. In a later analysis, TCR nucleotide sequences were compared against IMGT/GENE-DB human TR gene sequences so that V and J genes could be assigned. In a later analysis, CDR3 sequences and most-parsimonious VDJ recombination scenarios were assigned using the TCRdist pipeline. A later analysis defined each TCR beta chain by its CDR3 amino acid sequence plus V-gene family, and excluded reads lacking a unique V-gene family. In a later analysis, fewer than 600 highly shared, low-generation-probability nucleotide sequences were removed to address suspected cross-contamination and a sequencing artifact. In a later analysis, a clonal expansion index for each public chain was calculated from normalized within-repertoire ranks of inferred template counts. A later analysis computed generation probabilities with a VDJ recombination model fitted to out-of-frame rearrangements, and checked the results against IGoR. In a later analysis, TCR-TCR, TCR-HLA and TCR-CMV co-occurrence was scored with hypergeometric tests, and a repertoire-size bias correction was applied to TCR pairs. In a later analysis, false discovery rates were estimated by permuting HLA or CMV assignments 20 times. A later analysis grouped co-occurring TCRs with DBSCAN, adding TCRdist sequence similarity when clustering within HLA-allele-positive subsets. Repertoires with fewer than 30,000 or more than 120,000 public chains, plus five repertoires with anomalous nucleotide sharing, were excluded from co-occurrence clustering. Not all clones reach the TCRdb copy of this immuneACCESS table, which keeps in-frame sequences only. Checked studies attribute under half of the gap to unresolved V genes and leave the rest unexplained. That table furnishes V, J and clone size, whereas the DNA furnished D and trimming. The sample includes roughly 200,000 clones, with about 80% observed a single time. Less than 3.5% of the sample is held by the ten biggest clonotypes.

The receptor was isolated from a woman aged 60-75 years in good health and CMV-seropositive. What was sequenced was PBMCs.

DNA sequence: TGTGCCAGCAGTCCGTGGGGACAGGGTTTGGAAAAACTGTTTTTT. It translates as CASSPWGQGLEKLFF. Recombination connected TRBV6-5 to TRBJ1-4; the central 9 bases match TRBD1. The CDR3 spans 15 residues, from the cysteine through the phenylalanine. Just CDR3 DNA is preserved here, 45 bases in frame from base 1. V has 5 bases trimmed and J has 8 bases trimmed; junction bases matching no gene number 9. CDR1 and CDR2, looked up from the germline V gene, are MNHEY and SVGAGI.